The rows below give T cell receptor beta chains drawn from one sample of a study of blood T cell repertoires in COVID-19. Using immunoSEQ multiplex PCR, the repertoire was profiled, and TCRdb retains in-frame clones only, with some absent. The repertoire holds around 170,000 clones, with 75% to 90% as singletons. The material sequenced was peripheral blood. These receptors were collected from a woman between 40 and 50 years old with acute or convalescent COVID-19. Both conserved end residues are part of each CDR3. The D gene is left open where the match is weak. Rows may omit the clone size; those that give it use once, few, many or a size class.

>TRBD1|-|TRBV28|TRBJ2-7
CASSSNIRPGQGTYEQYF
TGTGCCAGCAGTTCGAACATAAGGCCGGGACAGGGGACCTACGAGCAGTACTTC
>-|-|TRBV6-5|TRBJ2-2
CASNLSGGGAGELFF
TGTGCCAGCAATTTGAGCGGCGGCGGGGCCGGGGAGCTGTTTTTT
>-|once|TRBV28|TRBJ2-7
CASSLEAETYEQYF
TGTGCCAGCAGTTTAGAGGCGGAGACCTACGAGCAGTACTTC
>TRBD1|once|TRBV9|TRBJ2-7
CASSGQGIEQYF
TGTGCCAGCAGCGGACAGGGGATTGAACAGTACTTC
>-|-|TRBV24-1|TRBJ2-2
CATARGDENTGELFF
TGTGCCACCGCTCGCGGGGATGAGAACACCGGGGAGCTGTTTTTT
>TRBD1|few|TRBV19|TRBJ1-1
CASTRTGVGTEAFF
TGTGCCAGTACCCGGACAGGGGTAGGCACTGAAGCTTTCTTT
>-|once|TRBV4-1|TRBJ1-4
CASRGQGNEKLFF
TGCGCCAGCAGGGGTCAGGGAAATGAAAAACTGTTTTTT
>-|-|TRBV19|TRBJ1-6
CASSIYGDNYSPLHF
TGTGCCAGTAGTATTTACGGAGATAATTATTCACCCCTCCACTTT
>-|-|TRBV27|TRBJ1-1
CASARGGLGNTEAFF
TGTGCCAGCGCTAGGGGGGGACTGGGGAACACTGAAGCTTTCTTT
>-|-|TRBV7-8|TRBJ2-5
CASSPARTTLRETQYF
TGTGCCAGCAGCCCAGCCCGGACTACGTTAAGAGAGACCCAGTACTTC
>-|-|TRBV27|TRBJ1-5
CASSFKGEFQPQHF
TGTGCCAGCAGTTTTAAGGGGGAGTTCCAGCCCCAGCATTTT
>-|-|TRBV10-3|TRBJ1-3
CAISEGGDTIYF
TGTGCCATCAGTGAAGGGGGGGACACCATATATTTT
>-|-|TRBV4-1|TRBJ1-5
CASSQAAGFSNQPQHF
TGCGCCAGCAGCCAAGCGGCAGGATTTAGCAATCAGCCCCAGCATTTT
>-|-|TRBV19|TRBJ2-3
CASSIDGRTDTQYF
TGTGCCAGTAGTATCGATGGGAGGACAGATACGCAGTATTTT
>-|once|TRBV28|TRBJ1-2
CASSDPGGGNYGYTF
TGTGCCAGCAGTGACCCCGGGGGGGGGAACTATGGCTACACCTTC
>-|once|TRBV7-3|TRBJ2-1
CASSLGGLRLNEQFF
TGTGCCAGCAGCTTAGGGGGCCTTCGGTTAAATGAGCAGTTCTTC
>-|-|TRBV7-9|TRBJ2-6
CASSLMGAPPGANVLTF
TGTGCCAGCAGCTTAATGGGGGCCCCGCCTGGGGCCAACGTCCTGACTTTC
>TRBD1|once|TRBV9|TRBJ2-1
CASSVRQGALDEQFF
TGTGCCAGCAGCGTAAGACAGGGGGCTCTGGATGAGCAGTTCTTC
>-|-|TRBV11-2|TRBJ1-6
CASSSTASLHF
TGTGCCAGCAGCTCGACAGCTTCCCTCCACTTT
>-|-|TRBV4-2|TRBJ2-5
CASSQVGQGGETQYF
TGTGCCAGCAGCCAAGTCGGACAGGGAGGGGAGACCCAGTACTTC